This entry is about one TCR beta chain. These data originate in a study of blood T cell repertoires in COVID-19. Study details: Samples representing acute and convalescent COVID-19 were sourced from the United States, Italy and Spain. PBMCs, B-cell-depleted T cells, or T cells provided the cDNA or gDNA that made up the material.

Per the authors' pipeline: Estimated nucleated cell counts came from reference gene primer amplification. Profiled with immunoSEQ multiplex PCR; TCRdb holds only in-frame clones, not every one. V, J and clone size are taken as reported in that table, and D and trimming were inferred from the DNA itself. Of 300,000 to 400,000 clones listed, under 95% are singletons. The CDR3 totals 17 residues. Germline V gene data show CDR1 as LNHDA and CDR2 as SQIVND (reference sequence). The J segment lost 4 bases and the V segment lost 1 base, leaving 10 bases of the junction unmatched. The material sequenced was peripheral blood. The sequence derives from a young woman who had recovered from COVID-19. This chain uses TRBV19 with TRBJ2-3; TRBD2 matches 8 bases. The CDR3 nucleotides read TGTGCCAGTAGTATAGTTGCCGGGAGGGCTCTTGCAGATACGCAGTATTTT. As protein: CASSIVAGRALADTQYF.